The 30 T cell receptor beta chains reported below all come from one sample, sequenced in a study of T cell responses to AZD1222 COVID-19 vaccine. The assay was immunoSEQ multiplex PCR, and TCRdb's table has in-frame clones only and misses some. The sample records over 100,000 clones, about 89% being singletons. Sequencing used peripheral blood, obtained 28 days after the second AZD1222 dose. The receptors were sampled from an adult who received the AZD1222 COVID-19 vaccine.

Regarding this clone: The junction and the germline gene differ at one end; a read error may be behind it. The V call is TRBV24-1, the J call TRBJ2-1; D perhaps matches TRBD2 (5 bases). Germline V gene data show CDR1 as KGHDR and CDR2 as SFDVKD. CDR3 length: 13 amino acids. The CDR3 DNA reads TGTGCCACCACTGGAGGATCCTCCAATGAGCAGTTCTTC. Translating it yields CATTGGSSNEQFF.

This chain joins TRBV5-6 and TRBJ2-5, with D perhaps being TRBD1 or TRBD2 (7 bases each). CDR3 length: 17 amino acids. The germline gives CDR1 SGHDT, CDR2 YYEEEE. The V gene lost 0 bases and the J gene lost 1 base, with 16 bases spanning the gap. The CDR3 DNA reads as TGTGCCAGCAGCTTGGAGGGAGGGGGCCCGATCCAAGAGACCCAGTACTTC. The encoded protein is CASSLEGGGPIQETQYF.

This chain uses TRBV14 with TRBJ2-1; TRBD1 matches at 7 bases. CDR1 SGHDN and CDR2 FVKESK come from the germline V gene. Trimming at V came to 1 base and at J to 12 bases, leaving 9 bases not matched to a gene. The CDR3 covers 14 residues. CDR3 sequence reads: CASSQANRGRGQFF. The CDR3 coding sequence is TGTGCCAGCAGCCAAGCGAACAGGGGAAGGGGGCAGTTCTTC.

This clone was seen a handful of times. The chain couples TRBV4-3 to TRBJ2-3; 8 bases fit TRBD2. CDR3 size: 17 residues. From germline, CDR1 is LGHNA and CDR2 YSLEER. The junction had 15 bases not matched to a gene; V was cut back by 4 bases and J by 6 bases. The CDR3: CASSPPEGAREVDTQYF. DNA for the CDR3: TGCGCCAGCAGCCCCCCAGAGGGAGCGCGGGAGGTCGATACGCAGTATTTT.

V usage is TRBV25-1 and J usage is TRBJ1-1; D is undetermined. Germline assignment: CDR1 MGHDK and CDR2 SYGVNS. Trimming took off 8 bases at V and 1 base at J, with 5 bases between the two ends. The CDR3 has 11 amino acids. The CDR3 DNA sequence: TGTGCCAGCTCACGGAACACTGAAGCTTTCTTT. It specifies CASSRNTEAFF.

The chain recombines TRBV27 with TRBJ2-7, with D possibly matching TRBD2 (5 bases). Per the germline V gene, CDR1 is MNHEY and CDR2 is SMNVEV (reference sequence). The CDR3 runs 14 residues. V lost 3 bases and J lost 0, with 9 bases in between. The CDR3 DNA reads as TGTGCCAGCAGTTTTCGGGCGGGCTCCTACGAGCAGTACTTC. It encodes CASSFRAGSYEQYF.

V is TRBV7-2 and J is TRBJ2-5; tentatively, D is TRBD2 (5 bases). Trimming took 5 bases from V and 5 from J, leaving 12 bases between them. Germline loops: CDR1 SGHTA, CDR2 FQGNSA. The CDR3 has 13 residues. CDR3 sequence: CASSTRVQETQYF. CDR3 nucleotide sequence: TGTGCCAGCAGCACGAGGGTTCAGGAGACCCAGTACTTC.

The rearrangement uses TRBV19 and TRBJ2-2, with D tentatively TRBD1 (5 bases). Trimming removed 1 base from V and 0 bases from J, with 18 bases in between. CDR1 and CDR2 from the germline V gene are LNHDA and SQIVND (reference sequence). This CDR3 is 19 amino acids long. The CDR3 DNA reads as TGTGCCAGTAGTATAGGCGCCGGGTGGGGCAGGGCGAACACCGGGGAGCTGTTTTTT. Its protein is CASSIGAGWGRANTGELFF.

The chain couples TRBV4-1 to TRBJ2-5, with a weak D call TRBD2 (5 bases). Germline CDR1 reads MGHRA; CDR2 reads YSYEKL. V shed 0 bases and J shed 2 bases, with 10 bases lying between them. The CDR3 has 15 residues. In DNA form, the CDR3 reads TGCGCCAGCAGCCAAGATACCCGGGGACAAGAGACCCAGTACTTC. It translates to CASSQDTRGQETQYF.

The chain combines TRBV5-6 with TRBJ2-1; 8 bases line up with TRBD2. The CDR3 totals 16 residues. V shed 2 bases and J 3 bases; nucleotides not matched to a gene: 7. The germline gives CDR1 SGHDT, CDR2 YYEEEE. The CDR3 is CASSLIVLAGYNEQFF. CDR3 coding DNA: TGTGCCAGCAGCTTAATCGTTCTAGCGGGCTACAATGAGCAGTTCTTC.

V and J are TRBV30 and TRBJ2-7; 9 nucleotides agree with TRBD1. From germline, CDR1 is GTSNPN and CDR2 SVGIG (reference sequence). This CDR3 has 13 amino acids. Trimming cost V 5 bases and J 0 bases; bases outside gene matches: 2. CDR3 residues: CAWGTGSSYEQYF. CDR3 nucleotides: TGTGCCTGGGGGACAGGGAGCTCCTACGAGCAGTACTTC.

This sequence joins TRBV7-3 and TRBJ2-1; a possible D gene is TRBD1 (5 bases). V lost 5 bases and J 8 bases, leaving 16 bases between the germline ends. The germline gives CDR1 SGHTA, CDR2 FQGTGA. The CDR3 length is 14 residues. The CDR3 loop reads CASSPSWGSDEQFF. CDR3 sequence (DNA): TGTGCCAGCAGCCCATCATGGGGCTCCGATGAGCAGTTCTTC. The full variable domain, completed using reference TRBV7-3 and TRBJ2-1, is GAGVSQTPSNKVTEKGKYVELRCDPISGHTALYWYRQSLGQGPEFLIYFQGTGAADDSGLPNDRFFAVRPEGSVSTLKIQRTERGDSAVYLCASSPSWGSDEQFFGPGTRLTVL.

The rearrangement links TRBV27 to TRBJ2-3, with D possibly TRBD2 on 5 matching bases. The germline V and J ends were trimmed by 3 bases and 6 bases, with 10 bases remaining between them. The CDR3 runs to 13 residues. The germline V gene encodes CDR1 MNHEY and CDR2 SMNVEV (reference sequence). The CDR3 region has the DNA TGTGCCAGCAGTTTTCGGGGTGTGGATACGCAGTATTTT. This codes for CASSFRGVDTQYF.

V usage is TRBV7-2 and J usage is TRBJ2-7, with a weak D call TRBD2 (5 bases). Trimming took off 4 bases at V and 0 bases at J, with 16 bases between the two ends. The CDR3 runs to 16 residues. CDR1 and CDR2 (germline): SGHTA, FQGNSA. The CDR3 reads CASSSQTGKLSYEQYF. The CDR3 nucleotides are TGTGCCAGCAGCTCCCAGACCGGGAAACTCTCCTACGAGCAGTACTTC.

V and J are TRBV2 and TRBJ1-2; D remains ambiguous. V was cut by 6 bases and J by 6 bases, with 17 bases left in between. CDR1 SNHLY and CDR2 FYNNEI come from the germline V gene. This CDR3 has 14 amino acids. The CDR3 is CASREVRGRDGYTF. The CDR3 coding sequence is TGTGCCAGCAGAGAGGTTCGGGGTAGAGATGGCTACACCTTC.

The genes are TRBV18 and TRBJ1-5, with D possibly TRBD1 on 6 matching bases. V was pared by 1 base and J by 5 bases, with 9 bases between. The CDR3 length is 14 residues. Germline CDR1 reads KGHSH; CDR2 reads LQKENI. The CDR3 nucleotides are TGTGCCAGCTCACCACGGACAGACTATCAGCCCCAGCATTTT. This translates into CASSPRTDYQPQHF. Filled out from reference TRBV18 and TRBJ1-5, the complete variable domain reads NAGVMQNPRHLVRRRGQEARLRCSPMKGHSHVYWYRQLPEEGLKFMVYLQKENIIDESGMPKERFSAEFPKEGPSILRIQQVVRGDSAAYFCASSPRTDYQPQHFGDGTRLSIL.

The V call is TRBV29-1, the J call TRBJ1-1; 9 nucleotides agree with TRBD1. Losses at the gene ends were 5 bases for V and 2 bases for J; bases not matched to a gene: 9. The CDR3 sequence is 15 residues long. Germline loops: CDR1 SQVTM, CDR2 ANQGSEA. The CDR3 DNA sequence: TGCAGCGTTCTCCCCGGAACAGGGGGCAACACTGAAGCTTTCTTT. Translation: CSVLPGTGGNTEAFF.

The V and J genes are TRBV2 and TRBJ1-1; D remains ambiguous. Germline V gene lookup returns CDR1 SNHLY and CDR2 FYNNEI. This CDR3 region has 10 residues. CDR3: CASRNTEAFF. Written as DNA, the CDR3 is TGTGCGTCTAGGAACACTGAAGCTTTCTTT. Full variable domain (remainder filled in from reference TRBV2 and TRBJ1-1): EPEVTQTPSHQVTQMGQEVILRCVPISNHLYFYWYRQILGQKVEFLVSFYNNEISEKSEIFDDQFSVERPDGSNFTLKIRSTKLEDSAMYFCASRNTEAFFGQGTRLTVV.

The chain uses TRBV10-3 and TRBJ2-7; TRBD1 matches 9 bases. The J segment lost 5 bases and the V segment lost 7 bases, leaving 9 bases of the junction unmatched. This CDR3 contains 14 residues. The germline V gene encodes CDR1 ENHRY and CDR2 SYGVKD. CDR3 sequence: CAIKPQGAKDEQYF. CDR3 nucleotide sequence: TGTGCCATCAAGCCACAGGGGGCGAAGGACGAGCAGTACTTC.

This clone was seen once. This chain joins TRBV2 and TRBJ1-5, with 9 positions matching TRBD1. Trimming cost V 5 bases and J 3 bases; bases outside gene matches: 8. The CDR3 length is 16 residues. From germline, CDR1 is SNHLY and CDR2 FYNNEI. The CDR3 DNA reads TGTGCCAGCAGTTCCCGGGACAGGGTGATCAATCAGCCCCAGCATTTT. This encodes CASSSRDRVINQPQHF.

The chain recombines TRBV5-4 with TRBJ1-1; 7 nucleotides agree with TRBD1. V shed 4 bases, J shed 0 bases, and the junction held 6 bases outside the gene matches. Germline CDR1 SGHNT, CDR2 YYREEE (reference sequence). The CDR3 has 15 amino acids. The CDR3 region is CASSSMGQLNTEAFF. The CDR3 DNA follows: TGTGCCAGCAGCAGCATGGGACAGCTGAACACTGAAGCTTTCTTT.

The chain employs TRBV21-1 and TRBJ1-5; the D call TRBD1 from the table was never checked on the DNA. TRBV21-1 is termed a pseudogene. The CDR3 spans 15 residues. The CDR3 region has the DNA TGTGCCAGCAGCAACCGAAGACAGGAATGGGGGCCCCAGCATTTT. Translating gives CASSNRRQEWGPQHF.

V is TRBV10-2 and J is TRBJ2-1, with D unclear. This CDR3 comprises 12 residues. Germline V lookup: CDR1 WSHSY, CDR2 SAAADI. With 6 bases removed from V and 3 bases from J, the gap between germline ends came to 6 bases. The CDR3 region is CASSWDYNEQFF. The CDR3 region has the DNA TGCGCCAGCAGCTGGGACTACAATGAGCAGTTCTTC.

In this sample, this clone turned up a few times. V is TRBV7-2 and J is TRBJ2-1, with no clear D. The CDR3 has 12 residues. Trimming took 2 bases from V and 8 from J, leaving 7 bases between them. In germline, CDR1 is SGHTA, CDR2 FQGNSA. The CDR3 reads CASSLSGHEQFF. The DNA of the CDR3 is TGTGCCAGCAGCTTATCGGGCCATGAGCAGTTCTTC.

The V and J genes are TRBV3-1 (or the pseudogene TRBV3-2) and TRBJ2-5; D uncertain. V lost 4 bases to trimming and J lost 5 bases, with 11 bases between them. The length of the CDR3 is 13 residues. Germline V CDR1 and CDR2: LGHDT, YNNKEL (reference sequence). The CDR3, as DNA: TGTGCCAGCAGCCCTCCCGGGTGGGAGACCCAGTACTTC. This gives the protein CASSPPGWETQYF.

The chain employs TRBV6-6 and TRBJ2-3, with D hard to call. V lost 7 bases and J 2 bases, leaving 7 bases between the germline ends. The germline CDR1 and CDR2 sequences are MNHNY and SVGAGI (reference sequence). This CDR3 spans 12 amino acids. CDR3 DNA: TGTGCCAGCACCCAATCCACAGATACGCAGTATTTT. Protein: CASTQSTDTQYF.

The CDR3 protein is CASTSGLASYEQYF. DNA for the CDR3: TGTGCCAGCACCTCGGGACTAGCGTCCTACGAGCAGTACTTC. The rearrangement uses TRBV9 and TRBJ2-7, with 10 positions matching TRBD2. The germline V gene encodes CDR1 SGDLS and CDR2 YYNGEE. Germline trimming cut 6 bases from V and 1 base from J; bases unmatched to any gene: 4. The CDR3 is made up of 14 amino acids.

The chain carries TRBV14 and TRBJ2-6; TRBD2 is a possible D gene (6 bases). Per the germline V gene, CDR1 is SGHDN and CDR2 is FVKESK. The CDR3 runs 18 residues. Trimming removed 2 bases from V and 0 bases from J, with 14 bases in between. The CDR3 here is CASSQPGGGSSGANVLTF. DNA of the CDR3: TGTGCCAGCAGCCAACCTGGGGGAGGAAGCTCTGGGGCCAACGTCCTGACTTTC.

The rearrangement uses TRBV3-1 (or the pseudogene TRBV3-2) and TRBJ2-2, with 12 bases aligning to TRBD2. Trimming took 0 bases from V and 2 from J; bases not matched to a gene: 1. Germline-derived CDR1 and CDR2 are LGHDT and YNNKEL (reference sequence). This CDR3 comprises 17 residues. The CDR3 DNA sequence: TGTGCCAGCAGCCAAGAGGGACTAGCGGGCAACACCGGGGAGCTGTTTTTT. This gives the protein CASSQEGLAGNTGELFF.

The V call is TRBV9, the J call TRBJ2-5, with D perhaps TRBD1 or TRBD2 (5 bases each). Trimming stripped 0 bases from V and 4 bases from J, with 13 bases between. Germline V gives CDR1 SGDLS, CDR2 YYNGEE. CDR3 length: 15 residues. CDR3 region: CASSVAAGTGETQYF. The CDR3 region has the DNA TGTGCCAGCAGCGTAGCGGCAGGGACGGGAGAGACCCAGTACTTC.